The entry that follows covers one T cell receptor (beta chain) sequence. Its antigen remains unknown. With 6 bases removed from V and 0 bases from J, the gap between germline ends came to 18 bases. From germline, CDR1 is SNHLY and CDR2 FYNNEI. The CDR3 extends over 17 amino acids. Prior autoimmune disease or systemic immunosuppression barred patients. The data belong to a study of OX40 agonist ivuxolimab in advanced cancers. Study-wide results and limits: With doses of 0.1 to 3.0 mg/kg, CD4+ and CD8+ blood T cells had undergone clonal expansion by week 6. Relative to CD4+, CD8+ T cells held more expanded clones on average.

The repertoire was sequenced with immunoSEQ multiplex PCR; TCRdb's copy has only in-frame clones and lacks some. The table records some 58,000 clones, approximately 86% of them present only once. The sequence derives from an adult with an advanced solid tumor such as melanoma, head and neck, liver or kidney cancer. V gene TRBV2 combines with J gene TRBJ1-5; tentative D call: TRBD1 (5 bases). The sequencing used CD4+ or CD8+ T cells sorted from blood, collected in a trial of the OX40 agonist ivuxolimab. CDR3 nucleotide sequence: TGTGCCAGCAGGGCTTGGCAAGGGGCCTATAGCAATCAGCCCCAGCATTTT. This encodes CASRAWQGAYSNQPQHF. The full variable domain, in which reference TRBV2 and TRBJ1-5 provide the parts outside the CDR3, is EPEVTQTPSHQVTQMGQEVILRCVPISNHLYFYWYRQILGQKVEFLVSFYNNEISEKSEIFDDQFSVERPDGSNFTLKIRSTKLEDSAMYFCASRAWQGAYSNQPQHFGDGTRLSIL.